What follows describes a single T cell receptor (beta chain). Its target is not known. This CDR3 is built from 14 residues. J gave up 4 bases and V 6 bases, and 4 bases lay outside the gene matches. In germline, CDR1 is MDHEN, CDR2 SYDVKM. This entry is derived from a study of shared clonotypes between healthy human individuals. Study-wide results and limits: Roughly 4.6% of naive CD4 clonotypes were common to several donors.

Replicate sorted-subset PCRs were loaded with around 0.2 ug DNA, 31,000 or so T cell genomes. Libraries were prepared by immunoSEQ multiplex PCR; TCRdb keeps only in-frame clonotypes and omits some of them. The repertoire holds over 1.5 million clones, with 95% to 99% as singletons. This TCR was recovered from a young man in good health. The V call is TRBV28, the J call TRBJ1-3, with 9 nucleotides matching TRBD1. Sequencing was done on a sample of naive CD4+ T cells sorted from blood. Subset specified: CD45RA+ positively selected. CDR3 sequence: CASRGQGWGNTIYF. For the CDR3, the DNA is TGTGCCAGCAGGGGACAGGGATGGGGAAACACCATATATTTT.